This TCR beta chain comes out of a study of molecular identifiers for immune sequencing clone quantification. Study findings and constraints: Identical TCR molecules can share a barcode, and this sharing could underestimate highly expanded clone sizes.

Trimming left V 1 base short and J 5 bases short, with 20 bases between. The CDR3 contains 16 residues. The germline CDR1 and CDR2 sequences are DFQATT and SNEGSKA (reference sequence). Many counts were recorded for this clonotype. Antigen unknown. TCRdb reanalysed the PCR reads using MiXCR and keeps one entry per CDR3 protein. The profile covers more than 250,000 distinct CDR3 sequences, with about a fifth appearing a single time and 0.81% taken by the ten largest. Sorted naive CD8 T cells were those defined as CD8+CD4-CCR7+CD45RA+. What was sequenced was naive CD8+ T cells from blood, with Jurkat cell RNA spiked in. Subset: FACS-sorted CD8+CD4-CCR7+CD45RA+ naive T cells. The clonotype was recovered from a human donor in good health. Some libraries in this study had Jurkat cell RNA spiked in. The chain uses TRBV20-1 and TRBJ1-2, with D uncertain. As DNA, the CDR3 is TGCAGTGCTAGAGGTCCCGGGCAGGCCGCAAGATATGGCTACACCTTC. Its protein is CSARGPGQAARYGYTF.